This record concerns one T cell receptor (beta chain) sequence. The method was immunoSEQ multiplex PCR; TCRdb's version includes in-frame clones alone and lacks a portion of them. The table lists over 150,000 clones, about nine tenths of them singletons, with roughly 4% in the top ten. The trim removed 0 bases at V and 2 bases at J, leaving 4 bases unmatched. The germline CDR1 and CDR2 sequences are SGHRS and YFSETQ. The CDR3 length is 16 residues. This sample was included in a study of blood T cell repertoires in COVID-19. Background on the study: Material from acute and convalescent COVID-19 was sourced from the United States, Italy and Spain. Nucleic acid was either cDNA or gDNA, and it came from T cells, B-cell-depleted T cells, or PBMCs.

The TCR was taken from a woman in her sixties or seventies who had recovered from COVID-19. Sequencing was done on a sample of peripheral blood. V and J are TRBV5-1 and TRBJ2-1; 8 nucleotides line up with TRBD2. CDR3: CASSLVIAGPYNEQFF. CDR3 DNA: TGCGCCAGCAGCTTGGTAATAGCGGGGCCCTACAATGAGCAGTTCTTC.